This TCR beta chain was documented in a study of identical twins. In germline, CDR1 is DFQATT, CDR2 SNEGSKA (reference sequence). With V trimmed by 6 bases and J by 2 bases, 9 bases remained unmatched. This CDR3 has 15 residues. Broader study findings: Interpretation of the results relied on cross-sectional statistical analysis and not on following the same donors. For cord blood, abundant beta clonotypes had fewer insertions, unlike memory repertoires, which showed none.

Template switching, a step in the protocol, added a universal primer site, and cDNA carried unique molecular identifiers. TCRdb fed the 5' RACE reads into MiXCR, producing one record per CDR3 protein. Among 420,000 or so distinct CDR3 sequences, approximately 18% were seen once, and the ten largest hold about 12%. This clonotype showed up just a few times. The target antigen is unknown. This receptor was obtained from a man in his forties or fifties in good health. Sequenced sample: naive T cells sorted from blood. The V call is TRBV20-1, the J call TRBJ2-7, with 11 bases matching TRBD2. As DNA, the CDR3 is TGCAGTGCCGAACCGCTAGCGGGAGGTCCCTACGAGCAGTACTTC. Protein sequence: CSAEPLAGGPYEQYF.